Described below is a single TCR beta chain sequence and its context. This clone occurred once. This receptor's antigen is unknown. Within one base of it there is no much larger clone, and no base qualities were kept. Counted from cysteine to phenylalanine, this CDR3 has 13 amino acids. Of all the DNA, just the CDR3 is kept, 39 bases in frame from base 1. The germline V gene specifies MNHNS as CDR1 and SASEGT as CDR2. V and J are truncated by 7 bases and 0 bases respectively, leaving an intervening sequence of 10 bases. The cohort was made up of approximately 670 healthy bone marrow donors. At the time of sampling, every cohort member was nominally healthy, though immune exposures that went unrecorded were likely present. The donor tested CMV seronegative, placing the donor among the 350 or so seronegative members of the cohort. Each donor provided a peripheral blood sample, and peripheral blood mononuclear cells were used for TCR beta sequencing. The Qiagen DNeasy Blood Extraction Kit was used to extract genomic DNA from the blood cell samples.

This record comes from a study of cytomegalovirus exposure and HLA in healthy donors (dated by TCRdb to about 2017). Some background on the complete study: In an earlier analysis of under 600 of the donors, around 290 Gb of sequence data and some 100 million unique TCR beta sequences from 150 million to 200 million T cells were reported. Donor age, sex, ethnicity and CMV serostatus were compiled alongside the repertoire data. An earlier analysis of approximately 500 of the donors applied high-throughput TCR beta sequencing to assess whether each TCR beta V gene segment acted as functional or pseudogenic. Across some 400 genotyped donors of the cohort, an average of 235,054 unique TCR beta nucleotide sequences per donor were sequenced, and roughly a sixth of those sequences were non-productive. Approximately 300 gigabases of sequencing data and approximately 91 million unique TCR sequences made up an early release that covered approximately 650 HLA-typed donors. In addition to the first cohort of approximately 670 subjects, a separate validation cohort of approximately 120 different subjects was used. The number of donors typed differed by locus, with roughly 620-630 for A, B, C, DRB1 and DQB1, more than 500 for DQA1, 600 to 610 for DPA1, and approximately 470 for DPB1. The study combined high-throughput TCR immunosequencing, statistical association of individual TCRs with disease status, and machine learning to predict cytomegalovirus infection status. The T cell repertoires of 550 to 850 subjects were profiled by immunosequencing and related to cytomegalovirus serostatus. HLA typing covered class I and class II loci at four-digit resolution. Of the roughly 430 genotyped donors, roughly 80% fell in the genetic ancestry cluster associated with self-reported Caucasian donors. Rather than using new phenotypic data, the later analysis identified candidate immune exposures from TCR beta sequences and from how often those sequences occurred across donors. A later analysis re-examined previously published TCR beta repertoires from about 700 donors and added high-resolution HLA genotyping to investigate patterns of TCR occurrence. A later genetic analysis used genome-wide SNP genotypes for about 55% of the 666 donors, treating that subset as a discovery cohort. Because of strong linkage in the cohort, five DR-DQ haplotypes were treated as single units for association and clustering. Every discovery cohort repertoire had been produced on one sequencing platform. The study was designed to test whether signatures of past pathogen exposure could be identified by cataloging public T cell receptors. Study-level results and caveats: In a later analysis, several top co-occurrence clusters were reported to appear linked to parvovirus B19, influenza, CMV and Epstein-Barr virus. According to a later analysis, most CMV-associated TCR beta chains appeared to be HLA-restricted, and the HLA associations seemed to be driven largely by CMV exposure. In the study, 150 to 200 TCR beta chains were listed as associated with cytomegalovirus. Some IMGT-functional V segments, including TRBV6-2 and TRBV6-3, could not be distinguished by the 87-base-pair reads and were therefore excluded. Compared with equally common non-associated chains, HLA-associated TCR beta chains in a later analysis were more clonally expanded and had lower generation probabilities. The classifier was reported to diagnose cytomegalovirus status with high specificity and sensitivity in both the original cohort and the validation cohort. This cohort had only TCR beta chains sequenced, and the lack of alpha or paired-chain data limited which features could be detected. Across donors, most TCR sequences were observed very rarely, whereas some public TCRs were present in many individuals. Strong co-occurrence of HLA alleles, especially DR and DQ, made assigning TCR associations to individual alleles difficult. Linkage disequilibrium might explain the correlated functional status among segregating V segments, but an unknown experimental factor could not be excluded. In a later analysis, TCR association rates were found to vary across HLA loci, with the most associated TCRs seen for DRB1 alleles and the fewest for HLA-C alleles. In an earlier analysis of 500 to 650 of the donors, most TCR beta V segments appeared in productive rearrangements about 90% or about 30% of the time, broadly matching IMGT annotations. Because some donors lacked HLA typing at each locus, the association tests relied only on the typed subset. The authors suggested that the approach could potentially be generalized to other disease states and immunological phenotypes. A few of the identified cytomegalovirus-associated TCR beta chains were confirmed in vitro to be specific for cytomegalovirus antigens. In a later genetic analysis, a missense DCLRE1C variant was associated with V-gene and J-gene trimming of TCR beta chains, and the association was replicated in an independent cohort. Immune exposure information for the cohort was limited to CMV serostatus. According to a later genetic analysis, donors in an Asian-associated ancestry cluster had fewer N-insertions in productive TCRs than the approximately 670-donor mean. Sequencing depth was assumed to be roughly uniform across donors in the presence/absence analyses, though that assumption may not hold. A cluster of highly shared sequence variants was judged likely to be a technical artifact of the sequencing pipeline. A further reported finding was that TCR beta sequences accurately predicted the HLA-A and HLA-B alleles for most subjects in the first cohort. In a later analysis, 16,951 TCR beta sequences were associated with specific HLA alleles at a false discovery rate of 0.05. Because counts were too low, around 17 rarely observed V segments, including chromosome 9 orphons, were left out of the earlier analysis of several hundred of the donors.

Library construction relied on the immunoSEQ multiplex PCR assay. A mixture of 60 forward primers for TCR Vbeta segments and 13 reverse primers for TCR Jbeta segments was used in the multiplex PCR. Amplification of the CDR3 region of rearranged TCR beta genes was performed with a multiplex PCR assay on genomic DNA. The Illumina HiSeq System was used to sequence the amplified TCR beta libraries as 87-base-pair reads. The paper's processing steps were these. A later analysis counted tens of millions of unique TCR beta chains across the 666 repertoires, and roughly 9.9 million of these chains were shared by at least two donors. Raw reads were error-corrected and collapsed into unique sequences with a nearest-neighbor algorithm that merged closely related sequences to remove PCR and sequencing errors. V, D and J gene segments were assigned by aligning CDR3 sequences to IMGT reference sequences. For a sequence to be retained, a match of at least six nucleotides to both a V gene segment and a J gene segment was required. A rearrangement counted as productive if the CDR3 had no stop codons and remained in frame with V and J, and every other rearrangement counted as non-productive. CDR3 was defined according to IMGT convention as the region running from the second conserved V-encoded cysteine to the conserved J-encoded phenylalanine. The earlier analysis of roughly 590 of the donors excluded any sequence lacking an unambiguous match to a single V gene segment. In an earlier analysis of 450 to 750 of the donors, a V segment was called functional when productive rearrangements were above 56.7%, and segregating when the standard deviation between donors exceeded 5%. A statistical classification framework was developed to diagnose cytomegalovirus status using the catalog of TCR beta chain sequences. V and J gene assignment, in a later analysis, came from comparing TCR nucleotide sequences with IMGT/GENE-DB human TR gene sequences. In a later analysis, CDR3 sequences and most-parsimonious VDJ recombination scenarios were assigned using the TCRdist pipeline. A later analysis defined each TCR beta chain by its CDR3 amino acid sequence plus V-gene family, and excluded reads lacking a unique V-gene family. In a later analysis, 550 to 650 highly shared, low-generation-probability nucleotide sequences were removed to address suspected cross-contamination and a sequencing artifact. In a later analysis, a clonal expansion index for each public chain was calculated from normalized within-repertoire ranks of inferred template counts. In a later analysis, generation probabilities were computed with a VDJ recombination model fitted to out-of-frame rearrangements, and the resulting probabilities were checked against IGoR. Hypergeometric tests were used in a later analysis to score TCR-TCR, TCR-HLA and TCR-CMV co-occurrence, with a repertoire-size bias correction applied to the TCR pairs. A later analysis estimated false discovery rates by permuting HLA or CMV assignments 20 times. In a later analysis, co-occurring TCRs were grouped with DBSCAN, and TCRdist sequence similarity was added when clustering was performed within HLA-allele-positive subsets. Repertoires with fewer than 30,000 or more than 120,000 public chains, plus five repertoires with anomalous nucleotide sharing, were excluded from co-occurrence clustering. The table comes from immuneACCESS by way of TCRdb, which keeps in-frame sequences with V and J called. Part of the clones is missing from these tables; in studies checked, under half for an unresolved V gene and the rest for unknown reasons. V and J calls and clone size are those listed in that table; D and trimming were worked out from the DNA. The table for this sample lists tens of thousands of clones; 40% to 45% of them were counted only once. Together, the top ten hold roughly 2.1% of the sample.

This TCR derives from a woman aged 50 to 60 in good health and CMV-seronegative. The material sequenced was PBMCs. The V and J segments used are TRBV6-1 and TRBJ2-7; perhaps TRBD2 is the D gene, with 5 bases matching. At the DNA level, the sequence is TGTGCCAGCACGGAGGTTCCCTCCTACGAGCAGTACTTC. Its amino acids are CASTEVPSYEQYF.